Presented here are 16 T cell receptor beta chains from one specimen sequenced in a study of cytomegalovirus exposure and HLA in healthy donors. Primers: 60 Vbeta forward and 13 Jbeta reverse. The assay was immunoSEQ multiplex PCR, and TCRdb's table has in-frame clones only and misses some. This sample has 200,000 or so clones; roughly 87% occur once, and the top ten carry around 0.25%. The sample taken for sequencing was PBMCs. The receptors were sampled from a girl under three years old in good health and CMV-seronegative.

This rearrangement joins TRBV7-9 to TRBJ2-7; 7 bases are shared with TRBD2. Germline CDR1 is SEHNR and CDR2 is FQNEAQ (reference sequence). Trimming at V came to 3 bases and at J to 3 bases, leaving 8 bases not matched to a gene. The CDR3 runs 15 residues. CDR3 amino acids: CASSFGRLADYEQYF. The DNA of the CDR3 is TGTGCCAGCAGCTTCGGTCGACTAGCTGACTACGAGCAGTACTTC.

The chain employs TRBV19 and TRBJ2-7; TRBD1 agrees at 8 bases. The germline gives CDR1 LNHDA, CDR2 SQIVND (reference sequence). The CDR3 has 13 residues. With V trimmed by 5 bases and J by 1 base, 1 base remained unmatched. CDR3 DNA: TGTGCCAGTAGTTGGACAGGGTCCTACGAGCAGTACTTC. As protein: CASSWTGSYEQYF.

The chain carries TRBV20-1 and TRBJ1-1; D unresolved. V dropped 6 bases and J dropped 5 bases, with 10 bases sitting between them. Germline V CDR1 and CDR2: DFQATT, SNEGSKA (reference sequence). This CDR3 is 11 amino acids long. The CDR3 here is CSALPGTEAFF. The CDR3 region has the DNA TGCAGTGCCCTACCCGGGACTGAAGCTTTCTTT.

The V call is TRBV6-5, the J call TRBJ2-3; possible D gene TRBD2, 7 bases. V lost 6 bases and J 2 bases, leaving 15 bases between the germline ends. CDR3 length: 15 residues. The V gene's germline CDR1 is MNHEY and CDR2 SVGAGI. CDR3 sequence reads: CASRSAGGLTDTQYF. As DNA, the CDR3 is TGTGCCAGCAGATCGGCCGGGGGGCTCACAGATACGCAGTATTTT.

Concerning this clone itself: The junction differs from germline at one of its ends, possibly a read error. The V and J genes are TRBV7-9 and TRBJ1-5, with D perhaps matching TRBD1 (5 bases). This CDR3 comprises 13 residues. Germline lookup yields CDR1 SEHNR and CDR2 FQNEAQ (reference sequence). CDR3: CSSSRGSNQPQHF. The DNA of the CDR3 is TGTTCCAGCAGCCGGGGGAGCAATCAGCCCCAGCATTTT. The full variable domain, with the rest looked up from reference TRBV7-9 and TRBJ1-5, is DTGVSQNPRHKITKRGQNVTFRCDPISEHNRLYWYRQTLGQGPEFLTYFQNEAQLEKSRLLSDRFSAERPKGSFSTLEIQRTEQGDSAMYLCSSSRGSNQPQHFGDGTRLSIL.

The chain couples TRBV7-9 to TRBJ1-4, with TRBD1 as a possible D gene (5 bases). V lost 6 bases to trimming and J lost 4 bases, with 9 bases between them. This CDR3 is built from 13 residues. CDR1 is SEHNR, CDR2 FQNEAQ, per germline (reference sequence). As DNA, the CDR3 is TGTGCCAGCAGGCGGGACGGTAATGAAAAACTGTTTTTT. It encodes CASRRDGNEKLFF.

The chain couples TRBV6-6 to TRBJ1-3; 8 positions match TRBD1. J was trimmed by 8 bases and V by 2 bases; bases with no gene match: 5. Germline CDR1 is MNHNY and CDR2 is SVGAGI (reference sequence). This CDR3 contains 14 residues. The CDR3 reads CASSYLDRAYTIYF. CDR3 coding DNA: TGTGCCAGCAGTTACCTGGACAGGGCATACACCATATATTTT.

This clone was detected only a few times. The chain is built from TRBV5-6 and TRBJ2-7; 11 bases line up with TRBD2. Germline trimming cut 2 bases from V and 4 bases from J; bases unmatched to any gene: 17. CDR1 and CDR2 from the germline V gene are SGHDT and YYEEEE. There are 19 residues in the CDR3. DNA of the CDR3: TGTGCCAGCAGCTTATTAGCGGGAGGGCCGGGTTTTCAGGCGTACGAGCAGTACTTC. Its protein is CASSLLAGGPGFQAYEQYF.

The chain has TRBV6-5 and TRBJ2-1; the D gene is possibly TRBD2 (6 bases). CDR1 MNHEY and CDR2 SVGAGI come from the germline V gene. Trimming took 5 bases from V and 7 from J, leaving 9 bases between them. The CDR3 contains 12 residues. This CDR3 is CASSRLGNEQFF. Here the CDR3 DNA reads TGTGCCAGCAGTCGACTAGGAAATGAGCAGTTCTTC.

The chain combines TRBV7-2 with TRBJ1-1; 8 bases align to TRBD1. Trimming removed 5 bases from V and 3 bases from J; junction bases left unmatched: 5. The CDR3 extends over 14 amino acids. Germline loops: CDR1 SGHTA, CDR2 FQGNSA. CDR3 sequence reads: CASSVDRGYTEAFF. CDR3 coding DNA: TGTGCCAGCAGCGTAGACAGGGGTTACACTGAAGCTTTCTTT.

The V and J genes are TRBV27 and TRBJ1-5; TRBD1 agrees at 7 bases. Trimming cost V 6 bases and J 1 base; bases outside gene matches: 6. Per germline, CDR1 MNHEY and CDR2 SMNVEV (reference sequence). The CDR3 spans 15 residues. CDR3 coding DNA: TGTGCCAGCAGCCCCGACAGGGTCAGCAATCAGCCCCAGCATTTT. Translated, it gives CASSPDRVSNQPQHF.

This chain joins TRBV6-1 and TRBJ1-6; D ambiguous. Germline V CDR1 and CDR2: MNHNS, SASEGT. This CDR3 spans 16 amino acids. Trimming removed 1 base at V and 0 bases at J, with 7 bases between. This chain's CDR3 is CASSEGGSSYNSPLHF. CDR3 DNA: TGTGCCAGCAGTGAAGGCGGGAGCTCCTATAATTCACCCCTCCACTTT.

The V and J genes are TRBV4-1 and TRBJ2-1, with TRBD2 matching 13 bases. J gave up 4 bases and V 1 base, and 13 bases lay outside the gene matches. Germline V gene lookup returns CDR1 MGHRA and CDR2 YSYEKL. The CDR3 runs to 20 residues. CDR3 sequence (DNA): TGCGCCAGCAGCCAAGTCGGACTAGCGGGGGCTATTGGGGTTTACAATGAGCAGTTCTTC. It yields the protein CASSQVGLAGAIGVYNEQFF.

The V call is TRBV18, the J call TRBJ2-3, with D possibly TRBD1 on 6 matching bases. Deletions cut 3 bases from V and 3 bases from J, with 10 bases between. This CDR3 is 14 amino acids long. Germline CDR1 and CDR2: KGHSH and LQKENI. CDR3 sequence: CASSPNRVTDTQYF. DNA of the CDR3: TGTGCCAGCTCACCCAACAGGGTAACAGATACGCAGTATTTT. The full variable domain, completed using reference TRBV18 and TRBJ2-3, is NAGVMQNPRHLVRRRGQEARLRCSPMKGHSHVYWYRQLPEEGLKFMVYLQKENIIDESGMPKERFSAEFPKEGPSILRIQQVVRGDSAAYFCASSPNRVTDTQYFGPGTRLTVL.

This chain joins TRBV4-3 and TRBJ2-2; 8 positions match TRBD2. This CDR3 is built from 16 residues. The germline gives CDR1 LGHNA, CDR2 YSLEER. J lost 5 bases, V lost 0 bases, and 5 bases had no gene match. CDR3 sequence (DNA): TGCGCCAGCAGCCAAGAAGGCGGGAGGAGTACCGGGGAGCTGTTTTTT. It translates to CASSQEGGRSTGELFF.

This chain joins TRBV21-1 and TRBJ1-2. TRBV21-1 constitutes a pseudogene. The CDR3 covers 12 residues. CDR3 sequence reads: CASTLGGGGYTF. The CDR3, as DNA: TGTGCCAGCACCCTAGGGGGGGGCGGCTACACCTTC.